This T cell receptor beta chain was captured in a study of T cell responses to AZD1222 COVID-19 vaccine. There are 12 residues in the CDR3. With 4 bases removed from V and 0 bases from J, the gap between germline ends came to 3 bases. Germline CDR1 SGHNT, CDR2 YYREEE (reference sequence). Some clones are missing from TCRdb's copy, which holds only in-frame ones; the method was immunoSEQ multiplex PCR. The repertoire holds 150,000 or so clones, with 92% as singletons. This rearrangement joins TRBV5-4 to TRBJ2-3; D unresolved. The TCR comes from an adult who received the AZD1222 COVID-19 vaccine. This specimen consisted of peripheral blood, obtained 28 days after the second AZD1222 dose. The CDR3 bases are TGTGCCAGCAGCCGTAGCACAGATACGCAGTATTTT. Translated: CASSRSTDTQYF.